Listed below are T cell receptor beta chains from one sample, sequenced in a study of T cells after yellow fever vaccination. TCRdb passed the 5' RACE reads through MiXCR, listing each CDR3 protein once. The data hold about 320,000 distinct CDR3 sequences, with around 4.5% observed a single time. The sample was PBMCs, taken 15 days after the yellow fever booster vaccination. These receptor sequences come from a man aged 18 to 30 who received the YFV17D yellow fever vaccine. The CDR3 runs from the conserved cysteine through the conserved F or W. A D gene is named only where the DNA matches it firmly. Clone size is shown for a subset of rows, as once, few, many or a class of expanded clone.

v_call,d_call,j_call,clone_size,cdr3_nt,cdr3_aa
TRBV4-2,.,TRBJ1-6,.,TGTGCCAGCAGCCAAGAGGGGGGGCAGGGCCATAATTCACCCCTCCACTTT,CASSQEGGQGHNSPLHF
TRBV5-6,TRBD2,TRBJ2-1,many,TGTGCCAGCACAGATACGGGACTAGTAGTCGATGAGCAGTTCTTC,CASTDTGLVVDEQFF
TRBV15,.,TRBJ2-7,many,TGTGCCACCAGCGGAGGGACAGCCACCTCCGAGCAGTACTTC,CATSGGTATSEQYF
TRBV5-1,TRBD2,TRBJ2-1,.,TGCGCCAGCAGCTTGCCCGGGACTAGCGGGGACGAGGCGAATGAGCAGTTCTTC,CASSLPGTSGDEANEQFF
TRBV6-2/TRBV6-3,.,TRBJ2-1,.,TGTGCCAGCAGATCGACCTACAATGAGCAGTTCTTC,CASRSTYNEQFF
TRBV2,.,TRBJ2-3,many,TGTGCCAGCAGTGAGGGTTCAGATACGCAGTATTTT,CASSEGSDTQYF
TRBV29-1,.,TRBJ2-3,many,TGCAGCGTTGTACTCTTGGGTGCCGGAGGCACAGATACGCAGTATTTT,CSVVLLGAGGTDTQYF
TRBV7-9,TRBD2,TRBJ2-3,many,TGTGCCAGCAGCCGATCCGGGGGGGGGACAGATACGCAGTATTTT,CASSRSGGGTDTQYF
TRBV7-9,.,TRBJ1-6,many,TGTGCCAGCACGGGGATCCGGATAGGCAATTCACCCCTCCACTTT,CASTGIRIGNSPLHF
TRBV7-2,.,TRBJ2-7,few,TGTGCCAGCAGCTTAGTTTCCGGCTCCAGCTGGTACGAGCAGTACTTC,CASSLVSGSSWYEQYF
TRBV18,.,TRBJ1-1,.,TGTGCCAGCTCACCAGAACCCAACCCGGGTACTGAAGCTTTCTTT,CASSPEPNPGTEAFF
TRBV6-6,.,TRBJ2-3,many,TGTGCCAGCAGTTACTTGGGGACTAGCACAGATACGCAGTATTTT,CASSYLGTSTDTQYF
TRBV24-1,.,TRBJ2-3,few,TGTGCCACCAGTGACCCAGGGGTCGCAGATACGCAGTATTTT,CATSDPGVADTQYF
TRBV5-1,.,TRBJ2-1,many,TGCGCCAGCAGTAAGAGCTCCTACAATGAGCAGTTCTTC,CASSKSSYNEQFF
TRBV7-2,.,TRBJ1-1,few,TGTGCCAGCAGCCGCGGGGACCCCTGGAGCACTGAAGCTTTCTTT,CASSRGDPWSTEAFF
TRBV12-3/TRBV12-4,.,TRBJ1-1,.,TGTGCCAGCAGTTTTCTTAAAATGAACACTGAAGCTTTCTTT,CASSFLKMNTEAFF
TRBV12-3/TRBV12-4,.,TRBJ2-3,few,TGTGCCAGCAGTTTTTCGGGGTCTCTCACAGATACGCAGTATTTT,CASSFSGSLTDTQYF
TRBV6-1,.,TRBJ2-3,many,TGTGCCAGCAGTGAAGGAAGACCCGACGCAGATACGCAGTATTTT,CASSEGRPDADTQYF
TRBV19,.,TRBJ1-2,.,TGTGCCAGTACGGGGGGTAGTGACTATGGCTACACCTTC,CASTGGSDYGYTF
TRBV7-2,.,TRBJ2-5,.,TGTGCCAGCAGCCCAGAAGGGCCGGCGGGGACCCAGTACTTC,CASSPEGPAGTQYF
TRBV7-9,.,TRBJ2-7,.,TGTGCCAGCAGCTTCGCGGGTATTATCTACGAGCAGTACTTC,CASSFAGIIYEQYF
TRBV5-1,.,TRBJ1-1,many,TGCGCCAGCAGCCCAGGAGGGAGGGAAGCTTTCTTT,CASSPGGREAFF
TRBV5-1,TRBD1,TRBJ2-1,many,TGCGCCAGCAGCGCGACAGGGTCTTCCTACAATGAGCAGTTCTTC,CASSATGSSYNEQFF
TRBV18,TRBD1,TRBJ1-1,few,TGTGCCAGCTCACTTCAGGGGGGGGAGCACACTGAAGCTTTCTTT,CASSLQGGEHTEAFF
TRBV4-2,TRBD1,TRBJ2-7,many,TGTGCCAGCAGCCAAATACCGGGACAGGGGGCTTACGAGCAGTACTTC,CASSQIPGQGAYEQYF
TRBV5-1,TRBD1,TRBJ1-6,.,TGCGCCAGCAGCCCAGGGACAGAAGAATCACCCCTCCACTTT,CASSPGTEESPLHF
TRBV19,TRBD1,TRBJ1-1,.,TGTGCCAGTAGTACCCAGGGGGGGTACACTGAAGCTTTCTTT,CASSTQGGYTEAFF
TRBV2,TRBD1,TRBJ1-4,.,TGTGCCAGCAGTGTACAGGGGGCCCGGGGAAAACTGTTTTTT,CASSVQGARGKLFF
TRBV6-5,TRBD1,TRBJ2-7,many,TGTGCCAGCAGTCCCCGGACAGGATTATACGAGCAGTACTTC,CASSPRTGLYEQYF
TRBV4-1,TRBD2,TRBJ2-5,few,TGCGCCAGCAGCCCCCGAGGGTCAGCGGGGGCCCAGTACCAAGAGACCCAGTACTTC,CASSPRGSAGAQYQETQYF
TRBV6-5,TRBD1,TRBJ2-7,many,TGTGCCAGCAGTTACTCGGGACAGGGGCCCTTTGAGCAGTACTTC,CASSYSGQGPFEQYF
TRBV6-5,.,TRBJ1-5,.,TGTGCCAGCAGTTACCGGGGCAATAGCAATCAGCCCCAGCATTTT,CASSYRGNSNQPQHF
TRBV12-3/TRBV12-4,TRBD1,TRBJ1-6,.,TGTGCCAGCAGTTTGTTCGCAGGGGGTAATTCACCCCTCCACTTT,CASSLFAGGNSPLHF
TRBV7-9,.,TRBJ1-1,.,TGTGCCAGCAGCACACCCGCCCGCCCATCTTGGAACACTGAAGCTTTCTTT,CASSTPARPSWNTEAFF
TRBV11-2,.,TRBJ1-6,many,TGTGCCAGCAGCTTATTTAACAGCCCTAATTCACCCCTCCACTTT,CASSLFNSPNSPLHF
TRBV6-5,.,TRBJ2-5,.,TGTGCCAGCAGTACCCCTAACGAAGAGACCCAGTACTTC,CASSTPNEETQYF
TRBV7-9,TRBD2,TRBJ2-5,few,TGTGCCAGCAGCCGCCGGACTAGCGGGGTGGGCGAGACCCAGTACTTC,CASSRRTSGVGETQYF
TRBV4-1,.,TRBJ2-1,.,TGCGCCAGCAGCCAAGGACCCCTTACGCAGTTCTTC,CASSQGPLTQFF
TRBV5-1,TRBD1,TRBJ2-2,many,TGCGCCAGCAGCTTGGGACAGGGATTTGCCGGGGAGCTGTTTTTT,CASSLGQGFAGELFF
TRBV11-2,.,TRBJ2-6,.,TGTGCCAGCAGCTCACTGAGGTCTGGATTCAACTCTGGGGCCAACGTCCTGACTTTC,CASSSLRSGFNSGANVLTF
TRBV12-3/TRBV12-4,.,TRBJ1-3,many,TGTGCCAGCCGGGGGGCTGGAAACACCATATATTTT,CASRGAGNTIYF